A single sample is the source of the 18 T cell receptor beta chains below, sequenced in a study of beta chain features in type 1 diabetes (dated by TCRdb to the late 2010s). Libraries came from the immunoSEQ multiplex PCR assay. The entire amount of isolated RNA was reverse transcribed using the High Capacity cDNA Reverse Transcription Kit, so the sequenced TCRB transcripts were expressed ones. Held by TCRdb, this immuneACCESS table contains in-frame sequences only and omits some clones. Under half of the omission traces to an unresolved V gene where checked; the cause of the rest is unknown. The sample yields over 150,000 clones; more than 10% were counted once. The ten largest clones add up to approximately 0.64% of the sample. Material for sequencing was central memory CD4+ T cells from blood. Every receptor here comes from a woman aged 18-29 years in good health.

This clone was seen a handful of times. The sample contains more than one DNA sequence encoding this CDR3. The genes are TRBV7-9 and TRBJ2-3; the match to TRBD1 covers 7 bases. CDR3 length: 13 residues. Losses at the gene ends were 6 bases for V and 4 bases for J; bases not matched to a gene: 4. Germline V lookup: CDR1 SEHNR, CDR2 FQNEAQ (reference sequence). In DNA, the CDR3 is TGTGCCAGCAGTCGACAGGGTGCAGATACGCAGTATTTT. Amino acid sequence: CASSRQGADTQYF. The full variable domain, completed using reference TRBV7-9 and TRBJ2-3, is DTGVSQNPRHKITKRGQNVTFRCDPISEHNRLYWYRQTLGQGPEFLTYFQNEAQLEKSRLLSDRFSAERPKGSFSTLEIQRTEQGDSAMYLCASSRQGADTQYFGPGTRLTVL.

The chain has TRBV7-8 and TRBJ2-3, with unresolved D. In germline, CDR1 is SGHVS, CDR2 FQNEAQ. V shed 1 base and J shed 6 bases, with 5 bases lying between them. CDR3 length: 12 amino acids. CDR3 loop: CASSLVVDTQYF. The CDR3 DNA reads TGTGCCAGCAGCTTAGTAGTGGATACGCAGTATTTT.

This clone occurred a few times. The CDR3 region is CAWKLVNEQFF. Here the CDR3 DNA reads TGTGCCTGGAAGCTAGTCAATGAGCAGTTCTTC. This rearrangement joins TRBV30 to TRBJ2-1; D ambiguous. With 4 bases removed from V and 6 bases from J, the gap between germline ends came to 7 bases. Germline assignment: CDR1 GTSNPN and CDR2 SVGIG (reference sequence). This CDR3 has 11 amino acids.

In this sample, this clone turned up a few times. This sequence may be a read error, since a much larger clone differs from it by one base. The J gene is TRBJ2-1, the V gene TRBV5-8; D remains unclear. The CDR3 runs to 14 residues. Trimming removed 1 base at V and 0 bases at J, with 5 bases between. The germline V gene has CDR1 SGHTS and CDR2 YDEGEE. The CDR3 region is CASSLPSSYNEQFF. CDR3 nucleotides: TGTGCCAGCAGCTTGCCCAGCTCCTACAATGAGCAGTTCTTC.

The rearrangement links TRBV2 to TRBJ2-5, with 12 bases lining up with TRBD1. After removal of 6 bases from V and 4 bases from J, the junction contained 6 bases not matched to a gene. There are 15 residues in the CDR3. Germline V gene lookup returns CDR1 SNHLY and CDR2 FYNNEI. For the CDR3, the DNA is TGTGCCAGCAGGGCTCAGGGACAGGGGGCAGAGACCCAGTACTTC. It specifies CASRAQGQGAETQYF.

This chain's CDR3 is CASSQEVGWTGGRNEQFF. CDR3 DNA sequence: TGCGCCAGCAGCCAAGAAGTAGGGTGGACAGGGGGAAGAAATGAGCAGTTCTTC. This chain links TRBV4-3 with TRBJ2-1; 10 nucleotides line up with TRBD1. J was trimmed by 7 bases and V by 0 bases; bases with no gene match: 12. There are 18 residues in the CDR3. CDR1 is LGHNA, CDR2 YSLEER, per germline.

The table lists this clone with a few counts. Its ends do not fully match the called genes, so a read error is possible. The V and J genes are TRBV4-1 and TRBJ2-5, with D possibly matching TRBD2 (5 bases). The CDR3 contains 16 residues. Germline CDR1 is MGHRA and CDR2 is YSYEKL. CDR3 in DNA: TGTGCCAGCAGCCAAGGTGTTCAGGAGGATCAAGAGACCCAGTACTTC. Its protein is CASSQGVQEDQETQYF.

The V call is TRBV21-1, the J call TRBJ2-1; the listed D gene, TRBD2, was not tested against the DNA. TRBV21-1 is described as a pseudogene. The CDR3 contains 16 residues. CDR3 amino acids: CASSKVPGLLYNEQFF. The CDR3 nucleotides are TGTGCCAGCAGCAAAGTACCGGGACTCCTTTACAATGAGCAGTTCTTC.

Many counts were recorded for this clone. This chain joins TRBV7-9 and TRBJ2-5; 14 nucleotides match TRBD2. The germline V gene has CDR1 SEHNR and CDR2 FQNEAQ (reference sequence). The CDR3 totals 18 residues. The V segment lost 4 bases and the J segment 2 bases; nucleotides outside the gene matches: 9. CDR3 DNA sequence: TGTGCCAGCAGCTCTCGGACTAGCGGGAGGCCCGGGCAAGAGACCCAGTACTTC. This codes for CASSSRTSGRPGQETQYF.

The chain couples TRBV13 to TRBJ2-2; 11 bases agree with TRBD2. The germline gives CDR1 PRHDT, CDR2 FYEKMQ (reference sequence). With V trimmed by 6 bases and J by 5 bases, 8 bases remained unmatched. There are 16 residues in the CDR3. The CDR3, as DNA: TGTGCCAGCAGACAACTAGCGGGAGTGGGGACCGGGGAGCTGTTTTTT. Its protein is CASRQLAGVGTGELFF.

This clone came up a few times. The chain combines TRBV4-1 with TRBJ2-3, with D uncertain. V dropped 0 bases and J dropped 2 bases, with 15 bases sitting between them. CDR3 length equals 17 residues. Germline assignment: CDR1 MGHRA and CDR2 YSYEKL. As DNA, the CDR3 is TGCGCCAGCAGCCAAGAGAAGGATGTGCGGCTCACAGATACGCAGTATTTT. This translates into CASSQEKDVRLTDTQYF.

Only a few counts were recorded for this clone. The V call is TRBV30, the J call TRBJ2-1; TRBD2 matches at 7 bases. The CDR3 contains 13 residues. Germline assignment: CDR1 GTSNPN and CDR2 SVGIG (reference sequence). The V segment lost 3 bases and the J segment 6 bases; nucleotides outside the gene matches: 5. The DNA for the CDR3 is TGTGCCTGGAGCCTAGGACTAGTCAATGAGCAGTTCTTC. This sequence encodes CAWSLGLVNEQFF. The full variable domain, its missing parts supplied by reference TRBV30 and TRBJ2-1, is SQTIHQWPATLVQPVGSPLSLECTVEGTSNPNLYWYRQAAGRGLQLLFYSVGIGQISSEVPQNLSASRPQDRQFILSSKKLLLSDSGFYLCAWSLGLVNEQFFGPGTRLTVL.

The CDR3 bases are TGTGCCAGCTCACCGCCGGTCACAGATACGCAGTATTTT. Amino acid sequence: CASSPPVTDTQYF. This chain links TRBV18 with TRBJ2-3, with D unresolved. Germline assignment: CDR1 KGHSH and CDR2 LQKENI. Trimming removed 3 bases at V and 2 bases at J, with 6 bases between. CDR3 size: 13 residues.

This clone was seen only a few times. The CDR3, as DNA: TGTGCCAGCAGCTTAGCGAGCGGGGGTCCTGAAGCTTTCTTT. The encoded protein is CASSLASGGPEAFF. The chain has TRBV7-2 and TRBJ1-1; TRBD1 might be the D (5 bases). The CDR3 totals 14 residues. From germline, CDR1 is SGHTA and CDR2 FQGNSA. V was shortened by 0 bases and J by 6 bases, with 11 bases between the two germline ends.

The chain employs TRBV11-2 and TRBJ2-1, with 7 bases aligning to TRBD1. CDR1 and CDR2 from the germline V gene are SGHAT and FQNNGV. The CDR3 is 16 amino acids. V lost 4 bases and J lost 10; bases outside the gene matches: 16. CDR3: CASSSKRDRVWEEQFF. The CDR3 region has the DNA TGTGCCAGCAGCTCTAAACGAGACAGGGTGTGGGAGGAGCAGTTCTTC.

The chain links TRBV7-9 to TRBJ2-5; the D gene is possibly TRBD1 (8 bases). The V and J ends lost 6 bases and 5 bases respectively, with 13 bases between them. Germline V gene lookup returns CDR1 SEHNR and CDR2 FQNEAQ (reference sequence). This CDR3 comprises 13 residues. This CDR3 is CASSSQGGETQYF. The CDR3 bases are TGTGCCAGCAGTTCACAGGGGGGGGAGACCCAGTACTTC.

The CDR3 loop is CASSLPNTGNTEAFF. The DNA of the CDR3 is TGTGCCAGCAGTTTACCGAACACGGGGAACACTGAAGCTTTCTTT. The chain joins TRBV28 to TRBJ1-1, with D hard to call. CDR1 and CDR2 from the germline V gene are MDHEN and SYDVKM. This CDR3 is built from 15 residues. V lost 2 bases, J lost 1 base, and 11 bases lay in between.

This clone was seen more than once but under ten times. The same CDR3 arises from other DNA sequences in this sample as well. The genes are TRBV29-1 and TRBJ1-2; 7 bases are shared with TRBD1. Germline V gene lookup returns CDR1 SQVTM and CDR2 ANQGSEA. The CDR3 contains 12 residues. The junction had 2 bases not matched to a gene; V was cut back by 7 bases and J by 0 bases. In nucleotides, the CDR3 is TGCAGCGGGGGACAGACTAACTATGGCTACACCTTC. Translation gives CSGGQTNYGYTF. The variable domain in full, completed from reference TRBV29-1 and TRBJ1-2, reads SAVISQKPSRDICQRGTSLTIQCQVDSQVTMMFWYRQQPGQSLTLIATANQGSEATYESGFVIDKFPISRPNLTFSTLTVSNMSPEDSSIYLCSGGQTNYGYTFGSGTRLTVV.